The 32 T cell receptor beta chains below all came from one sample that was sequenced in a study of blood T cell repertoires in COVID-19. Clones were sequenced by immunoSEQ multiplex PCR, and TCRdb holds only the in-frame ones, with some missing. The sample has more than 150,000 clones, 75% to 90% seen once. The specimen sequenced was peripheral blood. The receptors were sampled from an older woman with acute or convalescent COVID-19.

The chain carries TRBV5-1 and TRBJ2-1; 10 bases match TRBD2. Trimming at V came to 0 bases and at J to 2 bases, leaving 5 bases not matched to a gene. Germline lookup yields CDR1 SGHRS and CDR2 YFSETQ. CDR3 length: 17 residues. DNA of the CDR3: TGCGCCAGCAGCTTGGGTTTTAGCGGGGGGACCTACAATGAGCAGTTCTTC. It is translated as CASSLGFSGGTYNEQFF. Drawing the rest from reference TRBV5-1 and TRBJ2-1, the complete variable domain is KAGVTQTPRYLIKTRGQQVTLSCSPISGHRSVSWYQQTPGQGLQFLFEYFSETQRNKGNFPGRFSGRQFSNSRSEMNVSTLELGDSALYLCASSLGFSGGTYNEQFFGPGTRLTVL.

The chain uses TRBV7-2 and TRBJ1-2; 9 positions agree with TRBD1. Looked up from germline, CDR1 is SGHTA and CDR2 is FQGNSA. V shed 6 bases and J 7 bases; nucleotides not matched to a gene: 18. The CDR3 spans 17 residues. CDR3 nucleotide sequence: TGTGCCAGCAGAATCGGCCCGCAACAGGGGGCGCATTCTGGCTACACCTTC. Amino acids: CASRIGPQQGAHSGYTF.

CDR3 loop: CASSRGVTGNNSPLHF. CDR3 DNA sequence: TGTGCCAGCAGCCGGGGTGTGACAGGGAATAATTCACCCCTCCACTTT. The chain is built from TRBV6-6 and TRBJ1-6; 7 bases line up with TRBD1. Germline loops: CDR1 MNHNY, CDR2 SVGAGI (reference sequence). This CDR3 spans 16 amino acids. The ends lost 6 bases at V and 5 bases at J; junction bases unmatched: 10.

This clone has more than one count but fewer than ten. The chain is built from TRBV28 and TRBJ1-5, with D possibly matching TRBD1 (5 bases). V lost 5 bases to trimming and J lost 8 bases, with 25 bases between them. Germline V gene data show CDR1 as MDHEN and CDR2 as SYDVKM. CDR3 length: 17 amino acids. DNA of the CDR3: TGTGCCAGCAGTACAAGAAATGAAGGAGGGGTTGGGAAGCCCCAGCATTTT. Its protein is CASSTRNEGGVGKPQHF.

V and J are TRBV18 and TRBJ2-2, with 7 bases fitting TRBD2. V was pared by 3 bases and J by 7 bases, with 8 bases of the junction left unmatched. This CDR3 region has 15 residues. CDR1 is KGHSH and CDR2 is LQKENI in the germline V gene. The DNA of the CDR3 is TGTGCCAGCTCACCGTCCAGCGGGGCAGGCGGGGAGCTGTTTTTT. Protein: CASSPSSGAGGELFF.

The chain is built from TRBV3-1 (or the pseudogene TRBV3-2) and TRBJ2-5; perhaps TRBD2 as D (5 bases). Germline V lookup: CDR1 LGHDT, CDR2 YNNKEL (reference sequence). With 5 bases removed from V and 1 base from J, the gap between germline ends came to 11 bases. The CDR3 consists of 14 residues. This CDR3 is CASSWTLLQETQYF. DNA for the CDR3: TGTGCCAGCAGCTGGACTCTACTCCAAGAGACCCAGTACTTC.

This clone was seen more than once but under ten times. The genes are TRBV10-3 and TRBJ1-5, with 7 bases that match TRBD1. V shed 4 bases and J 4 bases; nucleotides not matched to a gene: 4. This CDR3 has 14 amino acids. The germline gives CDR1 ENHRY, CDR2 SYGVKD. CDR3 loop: CAISGGDRNQPQHF. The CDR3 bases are TGTGCCATCAGTGGGGGGGACAGAAATCAGCCCCAGCATTTT.

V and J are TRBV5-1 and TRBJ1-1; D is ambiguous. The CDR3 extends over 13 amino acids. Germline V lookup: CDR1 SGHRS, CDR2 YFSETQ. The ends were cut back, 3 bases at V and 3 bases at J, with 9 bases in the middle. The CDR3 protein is CASSWRWDTEAFF. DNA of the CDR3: TGCGCCAGCAGCTGGAGGTGGGACACTGAAGCTTTCTTT.

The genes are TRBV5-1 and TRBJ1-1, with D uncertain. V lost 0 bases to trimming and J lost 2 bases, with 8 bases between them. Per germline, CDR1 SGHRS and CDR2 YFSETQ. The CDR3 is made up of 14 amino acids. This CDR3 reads CASSLGNRNTEAFF. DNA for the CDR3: TGCGCCAGCAGCTTGGGAAACAGAAACACTGAAGCTTTCTTT.

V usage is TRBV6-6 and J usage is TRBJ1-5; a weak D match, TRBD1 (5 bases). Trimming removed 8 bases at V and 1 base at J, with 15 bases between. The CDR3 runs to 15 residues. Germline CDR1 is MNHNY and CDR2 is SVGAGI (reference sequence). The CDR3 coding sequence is TGTGCCAGCCTCGGGGGGGGTCGGAGCAATCAGCCCCAGCATTTT. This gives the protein CASLGGGRSNQPQHF.

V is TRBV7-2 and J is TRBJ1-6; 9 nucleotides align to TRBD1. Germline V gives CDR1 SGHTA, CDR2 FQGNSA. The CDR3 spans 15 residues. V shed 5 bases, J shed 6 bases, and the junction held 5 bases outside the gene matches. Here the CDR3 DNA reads TGTGCCAGCAGCGGGAGGGGACAGGGTAATTCACCCCTCCACTTT. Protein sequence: CASSGRGQGNSPLHF.

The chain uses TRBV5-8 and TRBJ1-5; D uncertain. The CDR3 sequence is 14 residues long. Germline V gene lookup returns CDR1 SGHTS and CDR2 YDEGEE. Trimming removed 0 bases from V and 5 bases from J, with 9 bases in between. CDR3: CASSLVAGYQPQHF. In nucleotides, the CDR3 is TGTGCCAGCAGCTTGGTGGCAGGATATCAGCCCCAGCATTTT.

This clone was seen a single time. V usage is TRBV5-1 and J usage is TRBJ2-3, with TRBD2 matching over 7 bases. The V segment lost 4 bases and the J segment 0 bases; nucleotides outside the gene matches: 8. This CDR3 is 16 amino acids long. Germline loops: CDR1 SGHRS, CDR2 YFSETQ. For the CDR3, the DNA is TGCGCCAGCAGCCCCGCTCTAGCGGATAGCACAGATACGCAGTATTTT. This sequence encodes CASSPALADSTDTQYF.

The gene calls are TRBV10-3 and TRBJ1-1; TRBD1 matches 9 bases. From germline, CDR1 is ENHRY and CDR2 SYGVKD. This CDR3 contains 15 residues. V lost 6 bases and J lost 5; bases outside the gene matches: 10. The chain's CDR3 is CAIRPGQGRETEAFF. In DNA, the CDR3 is TGTGCCATCAGGCCGGGACAGGGTCGAGAAACTGAAGCTTTCTTT.

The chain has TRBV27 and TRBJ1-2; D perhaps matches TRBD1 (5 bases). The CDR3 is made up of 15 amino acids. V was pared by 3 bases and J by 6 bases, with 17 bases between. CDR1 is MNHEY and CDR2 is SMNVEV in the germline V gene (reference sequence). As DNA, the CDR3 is TGTGCCAGCAGTTTCTACGGAGGGGTAATCGATGGCTACACCTTC. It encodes CASSFYGGVIDGYTF.

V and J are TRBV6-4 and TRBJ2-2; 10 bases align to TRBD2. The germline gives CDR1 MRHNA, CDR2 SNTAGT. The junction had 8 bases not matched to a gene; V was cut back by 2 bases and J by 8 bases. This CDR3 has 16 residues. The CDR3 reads CASSDVAGGHGGELFF. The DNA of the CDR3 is TGTGCCAGCAGTGACGTAGCGGGGGGCCACGGAGGGGAGCTGTTTTTT.

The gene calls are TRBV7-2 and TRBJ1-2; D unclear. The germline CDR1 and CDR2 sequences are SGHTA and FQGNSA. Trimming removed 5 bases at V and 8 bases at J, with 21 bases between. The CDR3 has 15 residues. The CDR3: CASSPYPSSPRGYTF. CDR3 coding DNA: TGTGCCAGCAGCCCTTACCCGTCGAGCCCGCGGGGCTACACCTTC.

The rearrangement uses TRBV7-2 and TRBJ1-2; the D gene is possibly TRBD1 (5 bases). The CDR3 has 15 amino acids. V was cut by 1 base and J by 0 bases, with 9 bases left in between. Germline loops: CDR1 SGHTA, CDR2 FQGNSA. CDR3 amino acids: CASSLDAGPNYGYTF. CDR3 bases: TGTGCCAGCAGCTTAGACGCAGGGCCTAACTATGGCTACACCTTC. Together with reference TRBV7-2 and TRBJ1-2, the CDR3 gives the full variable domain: GAGVSQSPSNKVTEKGKDVELRCDPISGHTALYWYRQSLGQGLEFLIYFQGNSAPDKSGLPSDRFSAERTGGSVSTLTIQRTQQEDSAVYLCASSLDAGPNYGYTFGSGTRLTVV.

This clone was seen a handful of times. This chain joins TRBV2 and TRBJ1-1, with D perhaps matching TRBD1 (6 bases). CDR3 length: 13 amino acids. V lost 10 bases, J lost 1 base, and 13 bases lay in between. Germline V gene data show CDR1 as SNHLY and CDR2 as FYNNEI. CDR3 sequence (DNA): TGTGCCACTACGGACAGAGAGAACACTGAAGCTTTCTTT. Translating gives CATTDRENTEAFF.

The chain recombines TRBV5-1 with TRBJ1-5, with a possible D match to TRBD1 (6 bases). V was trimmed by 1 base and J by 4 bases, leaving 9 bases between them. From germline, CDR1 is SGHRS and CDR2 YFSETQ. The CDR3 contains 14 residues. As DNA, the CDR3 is TGCGCCAGCAGCTTGTTAGGGGGTAATCAGCCCCAGCATTTT. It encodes CASSLLGGNQPQHF.

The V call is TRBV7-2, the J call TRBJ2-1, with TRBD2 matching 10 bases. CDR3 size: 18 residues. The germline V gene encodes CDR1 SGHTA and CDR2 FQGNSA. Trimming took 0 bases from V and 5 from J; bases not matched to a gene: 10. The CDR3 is CASSLAASGGFGNNEQFF. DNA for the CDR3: TGTGCCAGCAGCTTAGCTGCTAGCGGGGGTTTTGGGAACAATGAGCAGTTCTTC. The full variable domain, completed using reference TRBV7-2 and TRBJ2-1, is GAGVSQSPSNKVTEKGKDVELRCDPISGHTALYWYRQSLGQGLEFLIYFQGNSAPDKSGLPSDRFSAERTGGSVSTLTIQRTQQEDSAVYLCASSLAASGGFGNNEQFFGPGTRLTVL.

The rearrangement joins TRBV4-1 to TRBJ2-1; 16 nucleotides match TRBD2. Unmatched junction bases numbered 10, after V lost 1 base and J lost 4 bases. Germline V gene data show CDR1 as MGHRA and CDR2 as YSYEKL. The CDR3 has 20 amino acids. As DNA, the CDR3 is TGCGCCAGCAGCCAAGTGAGGTCGAAGGGACTAGCGGGGGGGTACAATGAGCAGTTCTTC. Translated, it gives CASSQVRSKGLAGGYNEQFF.

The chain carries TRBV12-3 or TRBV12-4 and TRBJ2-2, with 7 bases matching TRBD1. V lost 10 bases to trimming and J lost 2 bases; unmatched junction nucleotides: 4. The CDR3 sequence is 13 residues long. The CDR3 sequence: CATGTENTGELFF. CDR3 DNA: TGTGCCACCGGGACAGAAAACACCGGGGAGCTGTTTTTT.

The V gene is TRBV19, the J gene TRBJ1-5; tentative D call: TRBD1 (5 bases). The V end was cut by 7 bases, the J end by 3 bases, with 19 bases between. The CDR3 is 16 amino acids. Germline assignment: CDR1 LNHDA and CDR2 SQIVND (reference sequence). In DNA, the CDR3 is TGTGCCAGTACGATCGACAGCGCTCCGTCCAATCAGCCCCAGCATTTT. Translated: CASTIDSAPSNQPQHF.

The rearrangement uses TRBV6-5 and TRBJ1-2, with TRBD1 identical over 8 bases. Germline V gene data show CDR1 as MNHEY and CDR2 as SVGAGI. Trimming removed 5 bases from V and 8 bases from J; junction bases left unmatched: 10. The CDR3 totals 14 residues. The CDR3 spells CASSLDRAKRGYTF. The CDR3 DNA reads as TGTGCCAGCAGTCTGGACAGGGCTAAGAGAGGCTACACCTTC.

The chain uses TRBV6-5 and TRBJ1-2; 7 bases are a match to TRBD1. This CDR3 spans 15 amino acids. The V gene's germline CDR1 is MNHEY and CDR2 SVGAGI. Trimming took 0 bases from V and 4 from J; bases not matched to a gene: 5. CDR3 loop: CASSYSRDRVYGYTF. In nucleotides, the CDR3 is TGTGCCAGCAGTTACTCGAGAGACAGGGTCTATGGCTACACCTTC.

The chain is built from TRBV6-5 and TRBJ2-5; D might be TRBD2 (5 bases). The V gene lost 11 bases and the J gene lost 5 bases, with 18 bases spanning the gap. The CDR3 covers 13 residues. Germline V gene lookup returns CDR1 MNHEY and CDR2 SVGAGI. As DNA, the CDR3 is TGTGCCGCCTCCGGGGAACGGCCGGAGACCCAGTACTTC. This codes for CAASGERPETQYF.

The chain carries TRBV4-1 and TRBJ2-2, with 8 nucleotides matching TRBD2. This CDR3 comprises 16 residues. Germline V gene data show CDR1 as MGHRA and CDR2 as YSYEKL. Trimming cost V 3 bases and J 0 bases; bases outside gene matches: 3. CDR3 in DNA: TGCGCCAGCAGCCAGCGGACTAGCTCGAACACCGGGGAGCTGTTTTTT. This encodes CASSQRTSSNTGELFF.

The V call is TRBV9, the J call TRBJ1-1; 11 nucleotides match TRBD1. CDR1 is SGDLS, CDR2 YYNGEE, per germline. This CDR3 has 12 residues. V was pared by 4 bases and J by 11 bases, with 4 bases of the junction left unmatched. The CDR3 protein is CASSKDRGRAFF. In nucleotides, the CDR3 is TGTGCCAGCAGCAAGGACAGGGGGCGGGCTTTCTTT.

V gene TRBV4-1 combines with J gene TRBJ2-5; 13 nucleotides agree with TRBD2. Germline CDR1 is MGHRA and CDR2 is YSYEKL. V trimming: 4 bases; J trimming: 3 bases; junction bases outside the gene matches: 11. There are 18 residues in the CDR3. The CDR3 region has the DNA TGCGCCAGCAGCCTCGAGACTAGCGGGGGGATATGGGAAGAGACCCAGTACTTC. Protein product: CASSLETSGGIWEETQYF.

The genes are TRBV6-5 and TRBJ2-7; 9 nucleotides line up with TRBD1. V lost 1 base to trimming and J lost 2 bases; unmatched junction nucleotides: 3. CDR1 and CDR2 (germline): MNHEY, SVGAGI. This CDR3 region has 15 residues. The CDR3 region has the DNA TGTGCCAGCAGTTACTGGGGACAGGGCACCTACGAGCAGTACTTC. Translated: CASSYWGQGTYEQYF.

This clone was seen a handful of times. CDR3 DNA sequence: TGTGCCAGCAGTGAGGGGGCGACCTATAATTCACCCCTCCACTTT. This gives the protein CASSEGATYNSPLHF. V usage is TRBV2 and J usage is TRBJ1-6; the D gene is possibly TRBD1 (6 bases). Trimming shortened V by 3 bases and J by 2 bases, and 8 bases separated the two germline ends. The germline V gene encodes CDR1 SNHLY and CDR2 FYNNEI. The CDR3 consists of 15 residues.